A single sample gave rise to the 18 T cell receptor beta chains below, sequenced in a study of neurological immune-mediated disorders. This sample's time point: technical triplicate 1. TCRdb re-called the 5' RACE reads through MiXCR, storing one row per CDR3 protein. This table holds approximately 36,000 distinct CDR3 sequences, 11% found once. The sequencing input was PBMCs. The receptors derive from a man in his 60s with HTLV-1-associated myelopathy (HAM/TSP).

This clonotype was counted many times. The rearrangement joins TRBV10-3 to TRBJ2-5; D gene uncertain. The CDR3 totals 15 residues. Trimming stripped 6 bases from V and 0 bases from J, with 14 bases between. In germline, CDR1 is ENHRY, CDR2 SYGVKD. CDR3 loop: CAIRYYDENQETQYF. CDR3 nucleotide sequence: TGTGCCATCAGATACTACGATGAGAACCAAGAGACCCAGTACTTC.

This clonotype has ten or more counts. The chain combines TRBV10-3 with TRBJ2-7; TRBD2 matches 15 bases. Germline CDR1 is ENHRY and CDR2 is SYGVKD. Trimming removed 4 bases from V and 3 bases from J; junction bases left unmatched: 10. The CDR3 loop spans 18 amino acids. CDR3 protein: CAISGGPGLAGGVYEQYF. The CDR3 DNA follows: TGTGCCATCAGTGGGGGACCGGGACTAGCGGGAGGAGTCTACGAGCAGTACTTC.

At least ten counts were recorded for this clonotype. The genes are TRBV20-1 and TRBJ1-5; the D is unclear. The ends were cut back, 3 bases at V and 3 bases at J, with 9 bases in the middle. Germline CDR1 is DFQATT and CDR2 is SNEGSKA (reference sequence). This CDR3 is built from 13 residues. The CDR3 nucleotides are TGCAGTGCTAGCGTGGCAGACAATCAGCCCCAGCATTTT. Its translation: CSASVADNQPQHF.

The sample holds many counts of this clonotype. The rearrangement joins TRBV5-1 to TRBJ1-6, with 7 positions matching TRBD1. There are 13 residues in the CDR3. Trimming took 5 bases from V and 9 from J; bases not matched to a gene: 5. CDR1 is SGHRS, CDR2 YFSETQ, per germline. The CDR3 reads CASREGAASPLHF. CDR3 DNA: TGCGCCAGCAGAGAGGGGGCTGCTTCACCCCTCCACTTT.

By share, this clonotype counts as medium-sized. The chain joins TRBV5-1 to TRBJ2-5; no firm D call. V lost 0 bases and J lost 3, with 6 bases in between. This CDR3 has 13 residues. From germline, CDR1 is SGHRS and CDR2 YFSETQ. The CDR3 coding sequence is TGCGCCAGCAGCTTGGGAGCGAAAGAGACCCAGTACTTC. Its translation is CASSLGAKETQYF.

This clonotype was seen many times. The chain has TRBV27 and TRBJ2-7, with D possibly being TRBD2 (6 bases). CDR1 is MNHEY, CDR2 SMNVEV, per germline (reference sequence). V lost 0 bases to trimming and J lost 4 bases, with 16 bases between them. The CDR3 is 16 residues long. CDR3 sequence: CASSLSREAWRYEQYF. In nucleotides, the CDR3 is TGTGCCAGCAGTTTATCGAGGGAGGCCTGGAGGTACGAGCAGTACTTC.

This clonotype was seen repeatedly, ten times or more. The V and J genes are TRBV29-1 and TRBJ1-2; no definite D call. Germline CDR1 and CDR2: SQVTM and ANQGSEA. The CDR3 sequence is 15 residues long. Trimming removed 4 bases at V and 4 bases at J, with 19 bases between. The CDR3 region has the DNA TGCAGCGTTGTGCTTTCGGCAGCGGAGAGCTATGGCTACACCTTC. The encoded protein is CSVVLSAAESYGYTF.

This clonotype was recorded at least ten times. This CDR3 is CASSSRVSGANVLTF. The CDR3, as DNA: TGTGCCAGCAGCTCTCGGGTGTCTGGGGCCAACGTCCTGACTTTC. V usage is TRBV7-3 and J usage is TRBJ2-6; no reliable D call. Germline CDR1 is SGHTA and CDR2 is FQGTGA. Trimming stripped 4 bases from V and 1 base from J, with 8 bases between. This CDR3 region has 15 residues.

Ten or more counts support this clonotype. V gene TRBV7-9 combines with J gene TRBJ1-1, with D possibly matching TRBD1 (6 bases). Germline V gives CDR1 SEHNR, CDR2 FQNEAQ (reference sequence). The CDR3 consists of 14 residues. With 5 bases removed from V and 2 bases from J, the gap between germline ends came to 12 bases. CDR3 nucleotide sequence: TGTGCCAGCAGCCACCCGGACAGAAACACTGAAGCTTTCTTT. Translating gives CASSHPDRNTEAFF. Looking up the rest from reference TRBV7-9 and TRBJ1-1 gives the full variable domain: DTGVSQNPRHKITKRGQNVTFRCDPISEHNRLYWYRQTLGQGPEFLTYFQNEAQLEKSRLLSDRFSAERPKGSFSTLEIQRTEQGDSAMYLCASSHPDRNTEAFFGQGTRLTVV.

The table lists this clonotype with many counts. The J gene is TRBJ2-1, the V gene TRBV5-1; D remains ambiguous. Trimming stripped 7 bases from V and 6 bases from J, with 14 bases between. Germline V gene lookup returns CDR1 SGHRS and CDR2 YFSETQ. This CDR3 spans 13 amino acids. DNA for the CDR3: TGCGCCAGCCGACATGAGCCCAGCAATGAGCAGTTCTTC. Residues: CASRHEPSNEQFF.

In its sample, this clonotype was seen many times. The CDR3 sequence is CASSQAPGEGEQYF. The CDR3, as DNA: TGCGCCAGCAGCCAAGCCCCAGGGGAGGGCGAGCAGTACTTC. This rearrangement joins TRBV4-1 to TRBJ2-7, with D maybe TRBD2 (7 bases). CDR1 and CDR2 (germline): MGHRA, YSYEKL. Between the trimmed V and J ends, which lost 1 base and 6 bases, there was a span of 13 bases. The CDR3 consists of 14 residues.

This clonotype was detected many times. The chain links TRBV28 to TRBJ2-2; D unclear. The CDR3 runs 12 residues. V dropped 3 bases and J dropped 6 bases, with 5 bases sitting between them. Germline CDR1 MDHEN, CDR2 SYDVKM. The chain's CDR3 is CASSLAPGELFF. The CDR3 nucleotides read TGTGCCAGCAGTTTGGCTCCCGGGGAGCTGTTTTTT.

This clonotype was seen repeatedly, ten times or more. V is TRBV18 and J is TRBJ1-6; 8 nucleotides align to TRBD1. Germline CDR1 and CDR2: KGHSH and LQKENI. The CDR3 spans 14 residues. With V trimmed by 6 bases and J by 13 bases, 11 bases remained unmatched. The CDR3 sequence: CASSPGQAVSPLHF. In nucleotides, the CDR3 is TGTGCCAGCTCGCCGGGACAGGCAGTTTCCCCCCTCCACTTT.

The chain employs TRBV27 and TRBJ2-3; D is uncertain. This CDR3 comprises 11 residues. V lost 6 bases and J 0 bases, leaving 1 base between the germline ends. The V gene's germline CDR1 is MNHEY and CDR2 SMNVEV (reference sequence). This chain's CDR3 is CASRSTDTQYF. The CDR3 coding sequence is TGTGCCAGCAGAAGCACAGATACGCAGTATTTT.

In its sample, this clonotype was seen many times. The chain joins TRBV7-2 to TRBJ1-1; no clear D. Trimming shortened V by 5 bases and J by 11 bases, and 21 bases separated the two germline ends. Germline CDR1 and CDR2: SGHTA and FQGNSA. This CDR3 is 14 amino acids long. The DNA of the CDR3 is TGTGCCAGCAGCCTCCTAAGGGCGGGGAGGGAGGCTTTCTTT. It codes for CASSLLRAGREAFF.

The sample holds many counts of this clonotype. The V and J genes are TRBV5-1 and TRBJ2-7; 7 nucleotides line up with TRBD1. The CDR3 is made up of 13 amino acids. The V gene end was trimmed by 7 bases and the J gene end by 5 bases; junction bases not matched to a gene: 9. Germline V gene sequence: CDR1 SGHRS, CDR2 YFSETQ. DNA for the CDR3: TGCGCCAGCGGCAGACAGGGACCGGACGAGCAGTACTTC. Its protein product is CASGRQGPDEQYF.

The chain combines TRBV28 with TRBJ2-1; the match to TRBD1 covers 8 bases. Germline loops: CDR1 MDHEN, CDR2 SYDVKM. The CDR3 loop spans 13 amino acids. Unmatched junction bases numbered 5, after V lost 6 bases and J lost 7 bases. Here the CDR3 DNA reads TGTGCCAGCAGCCGCCAGGGGGCTAATGAGCAGTTCTTC. This sequence encodes CASSRQGANEQFF.

At least ten counts were recorded for this clonotype. The chain has TRBV20-1 and TRBJ2-1, with D perhaps TRBD2 (6 bases). The CDR3 contains 17 residues. From germline, CDR1 is DFQATT and CDR2 SNEGSKA (reference sequence). The V end was cut by 0 bases, the J end by 6 bases, with 21 bases between. This CDR3 reads CSARDHHGRRSPNEQFF. The CDR3 bases are TGCAGTGCTAGAGATCATCACGGGAGAAGGTCCCCCAATGAGCAGTTCTTC.